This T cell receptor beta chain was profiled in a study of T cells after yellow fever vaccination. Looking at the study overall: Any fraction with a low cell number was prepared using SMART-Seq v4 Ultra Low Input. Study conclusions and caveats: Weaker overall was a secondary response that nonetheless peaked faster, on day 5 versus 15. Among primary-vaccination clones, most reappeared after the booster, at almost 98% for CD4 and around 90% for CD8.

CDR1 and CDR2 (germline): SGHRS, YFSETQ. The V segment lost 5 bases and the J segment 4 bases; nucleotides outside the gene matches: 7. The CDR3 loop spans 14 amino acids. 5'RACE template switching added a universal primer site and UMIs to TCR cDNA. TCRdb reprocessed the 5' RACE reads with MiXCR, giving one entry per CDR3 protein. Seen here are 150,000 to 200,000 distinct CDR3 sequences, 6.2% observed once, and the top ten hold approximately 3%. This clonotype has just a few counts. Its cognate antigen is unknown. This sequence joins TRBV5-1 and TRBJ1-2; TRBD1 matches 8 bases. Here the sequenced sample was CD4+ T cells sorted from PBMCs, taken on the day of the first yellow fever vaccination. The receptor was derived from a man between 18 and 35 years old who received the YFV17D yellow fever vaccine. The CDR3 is CASSDTGGVYGYTF. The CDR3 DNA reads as TGCGCCAGCAGTGACACAGGGGGTGTCTATGGCTACACCTTC.